A single sample is the source of the 27 T cell receptor beta chains below, sequenced in a study of blood T cells in healthy people across ages. Together with a sample-barcoded 5' primer, a J-beta primer mix was included in a second PCR lasting roughly 6 to 12 cycles. Via MiXCR, TCRdb re-called the 5' RACE reads, giving one row per CDR3 protein. The sample yields about 1.1 million distinct CDR3 sequences, 35% to 45% seen once. Input material: blood. These receptors originate from a young man in good health.

This clonotype was picked up a small number of times. The chain recombines TRBV20-1 with TRBJ2-1; 7 bases map to TRBD2. Germline trimming cut 6 bases from V and 7 bases from J; bases unmatched to any gene: 12. CDR3 length equals 14 residues. The germline V gene has CDR1 DFQATT and CDR2 SNEGSKA (reference sequence). CDR3 bases: TGCAGTGCCCCCAAGACACCCGGGGGGAATGAGCAGTTCTTC. Protein: CSAPKTPGGNEQFF.

This clonotype was counted ten times or more. The J gene is TRBJ1-1, the V gene TRBV5-1; tentatively, D is TRBD1 (5 bases). Trimming removed 1 base from V and 7 bases from J, with 8 bases in between. Germline V gene lookup returns CDR1 SGHRS and CDR2 YFSETQ. The CDR3 covers 12 residues. The CDR3 loop reads CASSLTGHEAFF. The CDR3 DNA reads TGCGCCAGCAGCTTGACAGGACATGAAGCTTTCTTT. Looking up the rest from reference TRBV5-1 and TRBJ1-1 gives the full variable domain: KAGVTQTPRYLIKTRGQQVTLSCSPISGHRSVSWYQQTPGQGLQFLFEYFSETQRNKGNFPGRFSGRQFSNSRSEMNVSTLELGDSALYLCASSLTGHEAFFGQGTRLTVV.

This clonotype was seen a few times. This may arise from a read error, as a much more abundant clone is one base away. The chain combines TRBV6-6 with TRBJ2-1; 9 nucleotides line up with TRBD2. The DNA matches TRBJ2-7 better at its end, which makes the J call doubtful. The CDR3 sequence is 17 residues long. Germline V gives CDR1 MNHNY, CDR2 SVGAGI (reference sequence). DNA of the CDR3: TGTGCCAGCAGCCGGAACAGCGGGGGGAGCTCCTACAATGAGCAGTACTTC. This translates into CASSRNSGGSSYNEQYF.

Comments on this clonotype: A single base separates this from a much larger clone, so it may be a read error. The chain recombines TRBV20-1 with TRBJ2-1; D may be TRBD1 (6 bases). Matching the DNA end better, TRBJ2-7 makes the J call doubtful. CDR3 length: 17 residues. Germline CDR1 DFQATT, CDR2 SNEGSKA (reference sequence). CDR3 protein: CSARDPTASSGDNEQYF. Written as DNA, the CDR3 is TGCAGTGCTAGAGATCCGACAGCCTCCAGTGGGGACAATGAGCAGTACTTC.

This clonotype has just a few counts. This chain joins TRBV4-2 and TRBJ1-6; D is undetermined. This CDR3 has 18 residues. Germline V gene lookup returns CDR1 LGHNA and CDR2 YNFKEQ. V was cut by 0 bases and J by 2 bases, with 14 bases left in between. The CDR3 region is CASSQDTRALTYNSPLHF. CDR3 nucleotides: TGTGCCAGCAGCCAAGATACTCGGGCCCTCACCTATAATTCACCCCTCCACTTT.

Only a few counts were recorded for this clonotype. CDR3 in amino acids: CASSPPGMSTNEKLFF. As DNA, the CDR3 is TGTGCCAGCAGCCCTCCGGGGATGTCAACTAATGAAAAACTGTTTTTT. The chain joins TRBV7-9 to TRBJ1-4; D ambiguous. Germline V gene data show CDR1 as SEHNR and CDR2 as FQNEAQ (reference sequence). The CDR3 contains 16 residues. Trimming shortened V by 5 bases and J by 0 bases, and 13 bases separated the two germline ends. The complete variable domain, with remaining parts taken from reference TRBV7-9 and TRBJ1-4, reads DTGVSQNPRHKITKRGQNVTFRCDPISEHNRLYWYRQTLGQGPEFLTYFQNEAQLEKSRLLSDRFSAERPKGSFSTLEIQRTEQGDSAMYLCASSPPGMSTNEKLFFGSGTQLSVL.

In its sample, this clonotype was seen many times. V and J are TRBV6-6 and TRBJ1-1, with D possibly TRBD1 on 6 matching bases. There are 14 residues in the CDR3. Germline CDR1 MNHNY, CDR2 SVGAGI (reference sequence). The V and J ends lost 0 bases and 7 bases respectively, with 12 bases between them. The CDR3 DNA reads as TGTGCCAGCAGTTACTCGGAGGGGGGTGGTGAAGCTTTCTTT. It encodes CASSYSEGGGEAFF.

This rearrangement joins TRBV20-1 to TRBJ1-1; D possibly corresponds to TRBD1 (5 bases). V gave up 3 bases and J gave up 0 bases, with 14 bases separating them. Germline CDR1 and CDR2: DFQATT and SNEGSKA (reference sequence). The CDR3 contains 15 residues. The chain's CDR3 is CSARGQFYLNTEAFF. The CDR3 coding sequence is TGCAGTGCTAGGGGGCAGTTTTATCTGAACACTGAAGCTTTCTTT.

This sequence joins TRBV20-1 and TRBJ2-3, with D possibly being TRBD1 or TRBD2 (6 bases each). In germline, CDR1 is DFQATT, CDR2 SNEGSKA (reference sequence). V was cut by 5 bases and J by 2 bases, with 14 bases left in between. This CDR3 comprises 14 residues. The chain's CDR3 is CSACRRGLTDTQYF. As DNA, the CDR3 is TGCAGTGCTTGCCGACGGGGGCTCACAGATACGCAGTATTTT.

The V and J genes are TRBV20-1 and TRBJ2-3, with TRBD2 matching over 8 bases. This CDR3 region has 16 residues. Trimming at V came to 5 bases and at J to 1 base, leaving 11 bases not matched to a gene. Per germline, CDR1 DFQATT and CDR2 SNEGSKA (reference sequence). CDR3 in amino acids: CSARTLGGGRTDTQYF. CDR3 sequence (DNA): TGCAGTGCTCGAACCCTCGGGGGGGGTCGCACAGATACGCAGTATTTT.

The chain uses TRBV13 and TRBJ2-3; D gene uncertain. V was trimmed by 3 bases and J by 8 bases, leaving 12 bases between them. In germline, CDR1 is PRHDT, CDR2 FYEKMQ (reference sequence). The CDR3 extends over 13 amino acids. CDR3 amino acids: CASSFDFLGTQYF. CDR3 sequence (DNA): TGTGCCAGCAGCTTTGATTTCTTAGGTACGCAGTATTTT.

This clonotype appeared once. A much more abundant neighbour one base away suggests this may be a read error. The chain carries TRBV12-3 or TRBV12-4 and TRBJ2-3, with 8 bases fitting TRBD2. CDR3 length: 16 residues. J was trimmed by 2 bases and V by 3 bases; bases with no gene match: 7. In DNA form, the CDR3 reads TGTGCCAGCAGTTTCCCGACTAGCGAGGACACAGATACGCAGTATTTT. Its translation is CASSFPTSEDTDTQYF.

The chain links TRBV6-2 or TRBV6-3 to TRBJ2-2; TRBD1 aligns across 7 bases. The ends lost 4 bases at V and 5 bases at J; junction bases unmatched: 4. The CDR3 spans 14 residues. Germline V gives CDR1 MNHEY, CDR2 SVGEGT. In DNA form, the CDR3 reads TGTGCCAGCAGTTCGCAGGACAGGACCGGGGAGCTGTTTTTT. Amino acids: CASSSQDRTGELFF.

In its sample, this clonotype was seen a few times. In DNA form, the CDR3 reads TGTGCCAGCAGTTTATCAGGGCTGGTGTACACTGAAGCTTTCTTT. It codes for CASSLSGLVYTEAFF. The chain couples TRBV27 to TRBJ1-1; the D is unclear. The V end was cut by 0 bases, the J end by 3 bases, with 11 bases between. CDR3 size: 15 residues. The germline V gene encodes CDR1 MNHEY and CDR2 SMNVEV (reference sequence).

The chain has TRBV9 and TRBJ2-1; D perhaps matches TRBD1 (5 bases). Looked up from germline, CDR1 is SGDLS and CDR2 is YYNGEE. V lost 0 bases to trimming and J lost 3 bases, with 10 bases between them. There are 15 residues in the CDR3. The CDR3 spells CASSVGRASYNEQFF. Here the CDR3 DNA reads TGTGCCAGCAGCGTAGGCAGGGCAAGCTACAATGAGCAGTTCTTC.

The chain couples TRBV4-3 to TRBJ2-2, with a possible D match to TRBD2 (6 bases). The CDR3 extends over 15 amino acids. V lost 1 base to trimming and J lost 6 bases, with 12 bases between them. CDR1 is LGHNA and CDR2 is YSLEER in the germline V gene. CDR3 amino acids: CASSQVGGAPGELFF. In DNA form, the CDR3 reads TGCGCCAGCAGCCAAGTCGGAGGGGCCCCCGGGGAGCTGTTTTTT.

On this clonotype: This may be a read error: a much more frequent sequence differs by one nucleotide. The chain is built from TRBV10-3 and TRBJ2-1; D is perhaps TRBD1 (5 bases). From germline, CDR1 is ENHRY and CDR2 SYGVKD. The CDR3 runs 17 residues. CDR3 nucleotide sequence: TGTGCCATCAGTGATATTAAGGGGAAGGGGCAATACAAGGAGCAGTTCTTC. It translates to CAISDIKGKGQYKEQFF.

This rearrangement joins TRBV19 to TRBJ2-1; TRBD1 is a possible D gene (6 bases). Trimming shortened V by 11 bases and J by 6 bases, and 14 bases separated the two germline ends. The CDR3 is 12 residues long. Germline values: CDR1 LNHDA, CDR2 SQIVND (reference sequence). The chain's CDR3 is CAVSIGGNEQFF. The CDR3 DNA sequence: TGTGCCGTTAGTATAGGGGGCAATGAGCAGTTCTTC.

CDR3: CASSNSGEQYF. Written as DNA, the CDR3 is TGTGCCAGCAGCAATAGCGGCGAGCAGTACTTC. The V and J genes are TRBV21-1 and TRBJ2-5. Near its end, the DNA agrees better with TRBJ2-7, so the J call may be wrong. TRBV21-1 is classified as a pseudogene. The length of the CDR3 is 11 residues.

V is TRBV27 and J is TRBJ2-5; perhaps TRBD1 as D (5 bases). Deletions cut 3 bases from V and 7 bases from J, with 15 bases between. Germline CDR1 reads MNHEY; CDR2 reads SMNVEV (reference sequence). This CDR3 region has 14 residues. The DNA for the CDR3 is TGTGCCAGCAGTTTCTCATCCCCTAGGGGGACCCAGTACTTC. It translates to CASSFSSPRGTQYF.

This clonotype was found a few times. This chain joins TRBV20-1 and TRBJ1-4; D is undetermined. V lost 7 bases to trimming and J lost 7 bases, with 13 bases between them. CDR3 length: 12 amino acids. The germline CDR1 and CDR2 sequences are DFQATT and SNEGSKA (reference sequence). The CDR3: CSVCTAGEKLFF. Written as DNA, the CDR3 is TGCAGTGTATGTACAGCAGGTGAAAAACTGTTTTTT.

In its sample, this clonotype was seen a few times. The J gene is TRBJ2-3, the V gene TRBV6-5, with 9 bases identical to TRBD2. V gave up 6 bases and J gave up 3 bases; unmatched junction bases: 10. The CDR3 is 16 amino acids. Germline V gene data show CDR1 as MNHEY and CDR2 as SVGAGI. Here the CDR3 reads CASSRRTSGPTDTQYF. As DNA, the CDR3 is TGTGCCAGCAGCCGCCGCACTAGCGGGCCAACAGATACGCAGTATTTT.

This clonotype was seen many times. The CDR3 DNA sequence: TGCGCCAGCAGCCAAGTATCGGGGGCCCCCTACGAGCAGTACTTC. As protein: CASSQVSGAPYEQYF. The chain has TRBV4-3 and TRBJ2-7, with D perhaps being TRBD1 or TRBD2 (6 bases each). V gave up 1 base and J gave up 2 bases, with 12 bases separating them. The germline gives CDR1 LGHNA, CDR2 YSLEER. The CDR3 has 15 residues.

This chain joins TRBV12-3 or TRBV12-4 and TRBJ2-3, with D possibly being TRBD1 or TRBD2 (5 bases each). The CDR3 has 15 amino acids. Trimming shortened V by 3 bases and J by 2 bases, and 12 bases separated the two germline ends. The CDR3: CASSFLGVVTDTQYF. In DNA, the CDR3 is TGTGCCAGCAGTTTTTTGGGGGTGGTCACAGATACGCAGTATTTT.

The chain carries TRBV6-2 or TRBV6-3 and TRBJ1-1, with D uncertain. Looked up from germline, CDR1 is MNHEY and CDR2 is SVGEGT. The germline V and J ends were trimmed by 5 bases and 0 bases, with 13 bases remaining between them. This CDR3 comprises 15 residues. This CDR3 is CASSSRRPLNTEAFF. Here the CDR3 DNA reads TGTGCCAGCAGTAGCAGGCGCCCCTTGAACACTGAAGCTTTCTTT.

The chain uses TRBV14 and TRBJ1-4; TRBD1 matches at 9 bases. This CDR3 is 16 amino acids long. Per the germline V gene, CDR1 is SGHDN and CDR2 is FVKESK. V lost 1 base, J lost 8 bases, and 8 bases stayed unmatched. DNA for the CDR3: TGTGCCAGCAGCCAAGGGCTGGGACAGGGTCCCGAAAAACTGTTTTTT. This sequence encodes CASSQGLGQGPEKLFF.

This clonotype was seen more than once but under ten times. CDR3 residues: CASSLWGKTGTNQPQHF. The DNA of the CDR3 is TGTGCCAGCAGTTTATGGGGGAAAACAGGGACCAATCAGCCCCAGCATTTT. The genes are TRBV12-3 or TRBV12-4 and TRBJ1-5, with a weak D call TRBD1 (6 bases). Trimming took off 2 bases at V and 3 bases at J, with 17 bases between the two ends. The CDR3 is 17 residues long.